This section outlines one TCR beta chain sequence together with its context. Clones were sequenced by immunoSEQ multiplex PCR, and TCRdb holds only the in-frame ones, with some missing. The profile shows roughly 700,000 clones, 70% to 90% of them singletons. The data were taken from a study of shared T cell receptors in the human thymus. Germline CDR1 reads SGHRS; CDR2 reads YFSETQ. The CDR3 contains 15 residues. The V gene lost 4 bases and the J gene lost 5 bases, with 16 bases spanning the gap. The sample also formed part of further work on human thymus T cells. As that study records: Resections obtained during corrective heart surgery supplied the thymus tissue.

The chain employs TRBV5-1 and TRBJ2-1; TRBD2 is a possible D gene (6 bases). Sequencing was done on a sample of thymocytes. The sequence came from a boy less than two years old with a congenital heart defect. The CDR3 is CASSLAREPHNEQFF. DNA of the CDR3: TGCGCCAGCAGCCTGGCACGGGAGCCCCACAATGAGCAGTTCTTC. The entire variable domain, with the rest obtained from reference TRBV5-1 and TRBJ2-1, is as follows: KAGVTQTPRYLIKTRGQQVTLSCSPISGHRSVSWYQQTPGQGLQFLFEYFSETQRNKGNFPGRFSGRQFSNSRSEMNVSTLELGDSALYLCASSLAREPHNEQFFGPGTRLTVL.